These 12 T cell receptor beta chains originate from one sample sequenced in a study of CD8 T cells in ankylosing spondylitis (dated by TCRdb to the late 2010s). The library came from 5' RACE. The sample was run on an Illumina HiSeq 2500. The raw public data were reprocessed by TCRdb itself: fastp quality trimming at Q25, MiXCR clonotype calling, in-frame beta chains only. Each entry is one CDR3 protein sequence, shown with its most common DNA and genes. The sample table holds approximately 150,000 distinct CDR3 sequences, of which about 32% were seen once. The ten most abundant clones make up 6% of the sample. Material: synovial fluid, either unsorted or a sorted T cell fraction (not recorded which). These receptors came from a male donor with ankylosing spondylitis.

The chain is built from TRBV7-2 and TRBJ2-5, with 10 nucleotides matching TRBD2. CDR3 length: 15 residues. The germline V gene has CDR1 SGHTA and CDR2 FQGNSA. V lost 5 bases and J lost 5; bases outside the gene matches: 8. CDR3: CASSVSSGSGETQYF. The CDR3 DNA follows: TGTGCCAGCAGCGTCTCTAGCGGGAGTGGGGAGACCCAGTACTTC.

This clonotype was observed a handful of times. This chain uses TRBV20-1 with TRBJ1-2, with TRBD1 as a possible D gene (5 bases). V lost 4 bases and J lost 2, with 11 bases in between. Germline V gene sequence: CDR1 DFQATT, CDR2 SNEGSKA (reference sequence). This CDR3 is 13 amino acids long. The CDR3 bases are TGCAGTGCTATGCTTTCAGGGAACTATGGCTACACCTTC. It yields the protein CSAMLSGNYGYTF.

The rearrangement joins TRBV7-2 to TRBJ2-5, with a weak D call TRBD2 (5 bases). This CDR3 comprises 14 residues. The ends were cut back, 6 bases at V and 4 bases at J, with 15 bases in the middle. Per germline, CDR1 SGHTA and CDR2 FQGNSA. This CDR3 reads CASRPTRIGETQYF. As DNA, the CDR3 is TGTGCCAGCAGGCCCACTAGAATCGGAGAGACCCAGTACTTC.

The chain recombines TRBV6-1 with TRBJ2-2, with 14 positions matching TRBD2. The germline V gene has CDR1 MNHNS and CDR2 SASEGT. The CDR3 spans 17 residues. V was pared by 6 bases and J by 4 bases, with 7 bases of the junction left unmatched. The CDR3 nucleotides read TGTGCCAGCAGGGAGCGGACTAGCGGGAGGATCACCGGGGAGCTGTTTTTT. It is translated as CASRERTSGRITGELFF.

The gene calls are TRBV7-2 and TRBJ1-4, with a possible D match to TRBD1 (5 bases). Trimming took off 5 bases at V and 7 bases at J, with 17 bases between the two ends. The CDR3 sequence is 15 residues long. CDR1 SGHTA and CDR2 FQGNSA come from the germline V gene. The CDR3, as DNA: TGTGCCAGCAGCCCTCGGAGGGGCATTCTTGAAAAACTGTTTTTT. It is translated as CASSPRRGILEKLFF.

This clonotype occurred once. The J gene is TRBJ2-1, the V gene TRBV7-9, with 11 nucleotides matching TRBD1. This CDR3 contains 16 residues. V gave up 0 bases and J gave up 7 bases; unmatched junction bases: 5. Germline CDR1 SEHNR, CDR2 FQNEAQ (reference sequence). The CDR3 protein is CASSLATGTGGNEQFF. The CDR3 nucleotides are TGTGCCAGCAGCTTAGCTACCGGGACAGGGGGAAATGAGCAGTTCTTC. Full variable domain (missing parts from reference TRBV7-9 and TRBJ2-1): DTGVSQNPRHKITKRGQNVTFRCDPISEHNRLYWYRQTLGQGPEFLTYFQNEAQLEKSRLLSDRFSAERPKGSFSTLEIQRTEQGDSAMYLCASSLATGTGGNEQFFGPGTRLTVL.

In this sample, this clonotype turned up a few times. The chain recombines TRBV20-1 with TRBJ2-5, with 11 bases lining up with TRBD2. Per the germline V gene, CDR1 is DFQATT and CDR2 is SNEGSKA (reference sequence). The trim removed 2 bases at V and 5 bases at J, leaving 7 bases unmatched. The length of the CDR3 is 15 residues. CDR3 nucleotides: TGCAGTGCTAGAAAAACTAGCGGGAGCCTCGAGACCCAGTACTTC. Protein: CSARKTSGSLETQYF.

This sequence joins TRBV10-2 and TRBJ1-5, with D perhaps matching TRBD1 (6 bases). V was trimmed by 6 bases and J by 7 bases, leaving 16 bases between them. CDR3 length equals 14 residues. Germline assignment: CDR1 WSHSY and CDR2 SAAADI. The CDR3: CASSWGGLDQPQHF. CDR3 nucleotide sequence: TGCGCCAGCAGCTGGGGGGGGCTTGACCAGCCCCAGCATTTT.

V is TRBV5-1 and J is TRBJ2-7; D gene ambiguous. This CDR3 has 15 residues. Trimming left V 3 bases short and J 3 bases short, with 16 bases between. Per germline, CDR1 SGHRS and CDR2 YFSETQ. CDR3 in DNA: TGCGCCAGCAGCTCCCGGACCCAAAGGGACTACGAGCAGTACTTC. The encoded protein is CASSSRTQRDYEQYF. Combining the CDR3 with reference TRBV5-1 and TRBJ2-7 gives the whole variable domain KAGVTQTPRYLIKTRGQQVTLSCSPISGHRSVSWYQQTPGQGLQFLFEYFSETQRNKGNFPGRFSGRQFSNSRSEMNVSTLELGDSALYLCASSSRTQRDYEQYFGPGTRLTVT.

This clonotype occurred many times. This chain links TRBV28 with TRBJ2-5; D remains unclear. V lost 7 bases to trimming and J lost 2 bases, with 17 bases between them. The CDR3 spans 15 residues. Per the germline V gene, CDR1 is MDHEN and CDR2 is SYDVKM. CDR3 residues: CASTTLSAVQETQYF. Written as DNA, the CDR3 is TGTGCCAGCACCACACTCTCGGCGGTACAAGAGACCCAGTACTTC.

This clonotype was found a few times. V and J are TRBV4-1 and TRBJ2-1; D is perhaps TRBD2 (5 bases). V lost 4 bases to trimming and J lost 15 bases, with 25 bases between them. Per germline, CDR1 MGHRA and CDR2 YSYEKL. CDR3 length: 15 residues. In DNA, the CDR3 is TGCGCCAGCAGCCCTGCCCGGGAAGATCGGGGATATCGGTTCTTC. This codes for CASSPAREDRGYRFF.

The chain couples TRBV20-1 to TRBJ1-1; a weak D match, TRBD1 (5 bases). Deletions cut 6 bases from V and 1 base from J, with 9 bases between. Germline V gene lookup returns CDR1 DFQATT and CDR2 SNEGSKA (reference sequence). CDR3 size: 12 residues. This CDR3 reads CSALQGNTEAFF. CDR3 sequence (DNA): TGCAGTGCCCTCCAGGGGAACACTGAAGCTTTCTTT.